The clone carrying this T cell receptor (beta chain) occurred a few times. The sample belongs to a study of blood T cell repertoires in COVID-19. Background on the study: Sample material is recorded as cDNA or gDNA derived from T cells, B-cell-depleted T cells, or PBMCs.

Assay: immunoSEQ multiplex PCR; the TCRdb copy retains only in-frame clones and omits some. The data contain fewer than 350,000 clones, roughly 88% of them singletons. V lost 1 base, J lost 7 bases, and 7 bases stayed unmatched. This CDR3 comprises 15 residues. Germline loops: CDR1 SGHDT, CDR2 YYEEEE. Cohorts were determined from participant-reported clinical history. This receptor was taken from a woman aged 35 to 49 with acute COVID-19. The sample comprised PBMCs or T cells enriched from blood (not recorded which). This chain connects TRBV5-6 to TRBJ1-2, with 10 bases aligning to TRBD1. DNA of the CDR3: TGTGCCAGCAGCTTGAGCAGTGACAGGGGGCGTGGCTACACCTTC. Residues: CASSLSSDRGRGYTF.